A selection of T cell receptor beta chains follows, all from one sample in a study of cytomegalovirus exposure and HLA in healthy donors. Repertoires were generated with immunoSEQ multiplex PCR, while TCRdb's copy carries only in-frame clones and drops some. The sample shows approximately 100,000 clones, roughly three quarters of them seen only once. Input material: PBMCs. These receptors came from a woman aged 40 to 50 in good health and CMV-seropositive. CDR3s leave out the opening cysteine and the closing phenylalanine or tryptophan.

V | CDR3
TRBV5-1 | ASSLGVSGEETQY
TRBV4-1 | ASSQPRQGLTDTQY
TRBV7-2 | ASSQSRTVNTEAF
TRBV12-2 | ASRLEGVVRGQPQH
TRBV4-2 | ASSQDTGSYGYT
TRBV9 | ASSVDWGQGAGEQF
TRBV4-1 | ASSQDRVWQPQH
TRBV9 | ASSVGGQGADNQPQH
TRBV4-2 | ASRARGTAIYGYT
TRBV4-1 | ASSQGTGRWDTEAF
TRBV5-1 | ASSSRARGPNTEAF
TRBV7-2 | ASSSDIALPQH
TRBV5-1 | ASSLAQGKLYEQY
TRBV7-2 | ASSLEGASKNIQY
TRBV7-2 | ASSLAPRETQY
TRBV2 | ASSALQGVGSPLH
TRBV30 | AWSAGTGGYT